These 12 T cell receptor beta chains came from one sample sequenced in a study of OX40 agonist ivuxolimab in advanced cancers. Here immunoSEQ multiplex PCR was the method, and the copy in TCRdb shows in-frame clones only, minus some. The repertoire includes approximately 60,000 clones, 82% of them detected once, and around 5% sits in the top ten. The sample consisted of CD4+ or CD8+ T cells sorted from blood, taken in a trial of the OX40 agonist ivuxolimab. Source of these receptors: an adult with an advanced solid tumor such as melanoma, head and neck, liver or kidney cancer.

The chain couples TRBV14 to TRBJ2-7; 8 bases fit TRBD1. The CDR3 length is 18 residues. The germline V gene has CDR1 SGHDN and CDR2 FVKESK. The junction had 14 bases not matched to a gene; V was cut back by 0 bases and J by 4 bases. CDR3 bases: TGTGCCAGCAGCCAAGACGTTCCGGTGGCAGGGGGCATTTACGAGCAGTACTTC. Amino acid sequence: CASSQDVPVAGGIYEQYF.

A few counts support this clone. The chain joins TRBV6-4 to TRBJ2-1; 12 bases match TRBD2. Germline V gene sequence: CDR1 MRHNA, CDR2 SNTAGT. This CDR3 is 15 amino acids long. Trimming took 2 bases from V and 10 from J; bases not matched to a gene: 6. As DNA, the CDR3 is TGTGCCAGCAGTGACGAGCCTAGCGGGAGGGAAGAGCAGTTCTTC. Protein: CASSDEPSGREEQFF.

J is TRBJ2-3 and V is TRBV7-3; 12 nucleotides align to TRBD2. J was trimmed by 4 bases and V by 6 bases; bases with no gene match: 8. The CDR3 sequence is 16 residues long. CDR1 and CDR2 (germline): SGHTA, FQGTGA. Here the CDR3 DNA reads TGTGCCAGCAGTCTCTACCTAGCGGGAGGGCCAGATACGCAGTATTTT. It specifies CASSLYLAGGPDTQYF.

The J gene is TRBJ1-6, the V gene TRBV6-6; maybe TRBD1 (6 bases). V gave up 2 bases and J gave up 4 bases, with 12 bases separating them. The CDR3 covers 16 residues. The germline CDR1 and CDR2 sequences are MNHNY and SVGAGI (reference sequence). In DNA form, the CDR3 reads TGTGCCAGCAGTTACAGCGGACAGCCTTATAATTCACCCCTCCACTTT. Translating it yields CASSYSGQPYNSPLHF.

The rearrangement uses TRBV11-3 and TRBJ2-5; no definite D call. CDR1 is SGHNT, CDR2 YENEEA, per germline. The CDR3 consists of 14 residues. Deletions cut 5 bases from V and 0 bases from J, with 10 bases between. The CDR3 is CASSPEYYQETQYF. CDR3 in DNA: TGTGCCAGCAGCCCGGAGTACTACCAAGAGACCCAGTACTTC. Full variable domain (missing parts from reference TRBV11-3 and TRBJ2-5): EAGVVQSPRYKIIEKKQPVAFWCNPISGHNTLYWYLQNLGQGPELLIRYENEEAVDDSQLPKDRFSAERLKGVDSTLKIQPAELGDSAVYLCASSPEYYQETQYFGPGTRLLVL.

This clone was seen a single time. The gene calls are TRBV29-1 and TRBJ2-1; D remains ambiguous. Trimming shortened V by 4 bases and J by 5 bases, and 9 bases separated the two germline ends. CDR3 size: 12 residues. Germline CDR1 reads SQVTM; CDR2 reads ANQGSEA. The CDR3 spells CSVAVSDNEQFF. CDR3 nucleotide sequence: TGCAGCGTTGCGGTGAGCGACAATGAGCAGTTCTTC.

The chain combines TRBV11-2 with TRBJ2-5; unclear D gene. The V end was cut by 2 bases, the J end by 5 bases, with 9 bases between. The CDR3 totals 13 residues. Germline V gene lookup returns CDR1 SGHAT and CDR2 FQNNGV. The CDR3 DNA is TGTGCCAGCAGCTTATCCCTACAGGAGACCCAGTACTTC. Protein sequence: CASSLSLQETQYF.

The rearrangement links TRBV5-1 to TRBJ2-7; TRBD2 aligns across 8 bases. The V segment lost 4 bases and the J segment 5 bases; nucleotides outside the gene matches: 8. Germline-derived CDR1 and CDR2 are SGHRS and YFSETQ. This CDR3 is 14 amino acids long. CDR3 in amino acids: CASSAGRAVDEQYF. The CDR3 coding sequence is TGCGCCAGCAGCGCCGGGAGGGCCGTTGACGAGCAGTACTTC.

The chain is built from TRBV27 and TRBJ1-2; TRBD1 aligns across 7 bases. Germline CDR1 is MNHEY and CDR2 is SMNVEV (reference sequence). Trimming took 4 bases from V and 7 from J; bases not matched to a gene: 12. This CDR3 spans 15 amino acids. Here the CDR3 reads CASSSGDRVKGGYTF. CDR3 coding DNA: TGTGCCAGCAGTTCGGGCGACAGGGTGAAGGGTGGCTACACCTTC.

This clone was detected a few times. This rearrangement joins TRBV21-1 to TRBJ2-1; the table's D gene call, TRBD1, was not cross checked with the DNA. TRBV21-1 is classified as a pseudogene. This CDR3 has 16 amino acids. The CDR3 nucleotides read TGTGCCAGCAGCAAAGCAGACAGGGGTCACTACAATGAGCAGTTCTTC. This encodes CASSKADRGHYNEQFF.

CDR3 DNA sequence: TGTGCCAGCAGTCCGGGAGGACAGGGCAATCAGCCCCAGCATTTT. It specifies CASSPGGQGNQPQHF. The chain recombines TRBV6-5 with TRBJ1-5; TRBD1 agrees at 7 bases. The CDR3 sequence is 15 residues long. Trimming cost V 5 bases and J 2 bases; bases outside gene matches: 6. CDR1 and CDR2 (germline): MNHEY, SVGAGI.

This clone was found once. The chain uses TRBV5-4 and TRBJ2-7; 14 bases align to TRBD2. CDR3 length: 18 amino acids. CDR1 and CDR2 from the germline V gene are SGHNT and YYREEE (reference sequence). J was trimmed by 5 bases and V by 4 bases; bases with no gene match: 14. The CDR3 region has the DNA TGTGCCAGCAGCCGAGGCGGGACTAGCGGGAGTTGGGAGAACGAGCAGTACTTC. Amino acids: CASSRGGTSGSWENEQYF.